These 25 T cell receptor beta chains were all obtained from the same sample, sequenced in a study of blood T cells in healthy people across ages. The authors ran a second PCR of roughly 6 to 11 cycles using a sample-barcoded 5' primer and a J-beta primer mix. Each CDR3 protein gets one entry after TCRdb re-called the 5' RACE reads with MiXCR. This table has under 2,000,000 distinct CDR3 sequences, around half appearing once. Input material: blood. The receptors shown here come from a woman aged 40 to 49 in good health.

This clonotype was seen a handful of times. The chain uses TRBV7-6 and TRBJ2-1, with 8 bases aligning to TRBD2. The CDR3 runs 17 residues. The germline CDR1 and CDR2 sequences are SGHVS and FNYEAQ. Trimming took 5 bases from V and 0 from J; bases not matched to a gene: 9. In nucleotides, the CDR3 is TGTGCCAGCAGCCCCAGGTCGGGGGGGAGCTCCTACAATGAGCAGTTCTTC. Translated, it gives CASSPRSGGSSYNEQFF.

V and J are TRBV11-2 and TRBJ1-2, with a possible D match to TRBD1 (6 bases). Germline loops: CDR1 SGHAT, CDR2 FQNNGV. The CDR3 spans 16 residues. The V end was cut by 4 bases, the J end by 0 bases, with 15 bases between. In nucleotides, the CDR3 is TGTGCCAGCAGCTACGTCGGACAGCGAGCTAACTATGGCTACACCTTC. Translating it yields CASSYVGQRANYGYTF.

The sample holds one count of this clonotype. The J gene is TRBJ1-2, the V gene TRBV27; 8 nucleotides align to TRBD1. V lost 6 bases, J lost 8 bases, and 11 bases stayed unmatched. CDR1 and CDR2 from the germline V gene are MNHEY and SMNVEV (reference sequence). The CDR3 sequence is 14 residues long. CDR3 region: CASSQAGTGGGYTF. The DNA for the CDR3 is TGTGCCAGCAGCCAAGCCGGGACAGGAGGGGGCTACACCTTC.

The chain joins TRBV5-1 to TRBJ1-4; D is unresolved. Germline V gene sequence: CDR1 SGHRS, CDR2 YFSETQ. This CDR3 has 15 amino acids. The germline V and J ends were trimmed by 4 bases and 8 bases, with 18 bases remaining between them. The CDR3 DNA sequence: TGCGCCAGCAGCCGCGCGGGAGGGCCGGACGAAAAACTGTTTTTT. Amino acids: CASSRAGGPDEKLFF.

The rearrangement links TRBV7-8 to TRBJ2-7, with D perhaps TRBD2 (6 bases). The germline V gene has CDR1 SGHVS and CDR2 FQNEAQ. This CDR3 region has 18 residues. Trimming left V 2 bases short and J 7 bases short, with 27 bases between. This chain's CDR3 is CASSLRGGNRIGLGEQYF. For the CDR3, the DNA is TGTGCCAGCAGCTTAAGAGGAGGGAACCGGATCGGGCTGGGTGAGCAGTACTTC.

This CDR3 reads CASRDTGTEQYF. CDR3 sequence (DNA): TGTGCCAGCAGAGATACAGGGACCGAGCAGTACTTC. The V and J genes are TRBV6-2 or TRBV6-3 and TRBJ2-4; possibly TRBD1 for D (6 bases). The tail of the sequence fits TRBJ2-7 better, so the J call may be wrong. The CDR3 length is 12 residues. CDR1 and CDR2 (germline): MNHEY, SVGEGT.

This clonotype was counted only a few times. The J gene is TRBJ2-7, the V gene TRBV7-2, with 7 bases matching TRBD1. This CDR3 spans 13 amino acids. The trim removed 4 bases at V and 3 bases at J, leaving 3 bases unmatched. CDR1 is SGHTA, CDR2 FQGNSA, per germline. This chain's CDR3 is CASSSDRNYEQYF. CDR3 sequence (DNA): TGTGCCAGCAGCTCGGACAGGAACTACGAGCAGTACTTC.

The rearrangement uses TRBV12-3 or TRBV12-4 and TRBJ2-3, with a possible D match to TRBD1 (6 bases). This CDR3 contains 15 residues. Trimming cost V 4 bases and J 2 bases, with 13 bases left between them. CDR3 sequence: CASSYQGSYTDTQYF. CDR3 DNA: TGTGCCAGCAGTTATCAGGGGTCTTACACAGATACGCAGTATTTT.

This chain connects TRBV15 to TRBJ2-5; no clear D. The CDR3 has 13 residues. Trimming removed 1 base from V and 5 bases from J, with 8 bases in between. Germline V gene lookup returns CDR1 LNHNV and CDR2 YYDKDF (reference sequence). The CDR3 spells CATSRAAAETQYF. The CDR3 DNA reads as TGTGCCACCAGCAGAGCTGCGGCGGAGACCCAGTACTTC.

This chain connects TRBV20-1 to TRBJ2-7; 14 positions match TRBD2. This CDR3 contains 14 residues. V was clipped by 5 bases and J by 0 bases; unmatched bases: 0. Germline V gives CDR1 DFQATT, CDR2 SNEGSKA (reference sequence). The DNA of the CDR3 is TGCAGTGCTGGGACTAGCGGGGGCTCCTACGAGCAGTACTTC. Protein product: CSAGTSGGSYEQYF.

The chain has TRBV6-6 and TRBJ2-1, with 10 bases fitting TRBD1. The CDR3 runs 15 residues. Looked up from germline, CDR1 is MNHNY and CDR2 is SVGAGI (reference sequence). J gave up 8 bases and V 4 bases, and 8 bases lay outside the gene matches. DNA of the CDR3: TGTGCCAGCAGTTCTCCCGGGACAGGGGTCGATGAGCAGTTCTTC. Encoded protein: CASSSPGTGVDEQFF.

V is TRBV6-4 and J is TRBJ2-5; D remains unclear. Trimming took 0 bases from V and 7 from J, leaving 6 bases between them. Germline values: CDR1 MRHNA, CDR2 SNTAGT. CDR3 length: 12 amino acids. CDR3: CASSDSGGTQYF. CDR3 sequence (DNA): TGTGCCAGCAGTGACTCGGGTGGGACCCAGTACTTC.

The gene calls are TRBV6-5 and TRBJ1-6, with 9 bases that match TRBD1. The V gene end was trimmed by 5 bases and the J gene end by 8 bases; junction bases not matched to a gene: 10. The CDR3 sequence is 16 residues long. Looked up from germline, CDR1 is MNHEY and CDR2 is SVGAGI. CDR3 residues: CASSTGGYLVDSPLHF. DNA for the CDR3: TGTGCCAGCAGTACAGGGGGCTATCTTGTGGATTCACCCCTCCACTTT.

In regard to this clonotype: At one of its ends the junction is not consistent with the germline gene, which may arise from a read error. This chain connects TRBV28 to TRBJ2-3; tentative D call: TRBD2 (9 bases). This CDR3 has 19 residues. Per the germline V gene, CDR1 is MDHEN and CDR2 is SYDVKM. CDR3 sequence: CASSRGLAGQNPHTDAQYF. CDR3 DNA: TGTGCCAGCAGCAGGGGGCTAGCGGGGCAAAACCCACACACAGATGCGCAGTATTTT.

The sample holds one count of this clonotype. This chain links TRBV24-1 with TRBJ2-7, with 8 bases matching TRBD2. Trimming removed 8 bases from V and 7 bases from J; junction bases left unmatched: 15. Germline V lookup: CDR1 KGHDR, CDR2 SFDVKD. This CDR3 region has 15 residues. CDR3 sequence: CATMGVAGIIHEQYF. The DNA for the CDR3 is TGTGCCACCATGGGGGTAGCGGGGATCATACATGAGCAGTACTTC.

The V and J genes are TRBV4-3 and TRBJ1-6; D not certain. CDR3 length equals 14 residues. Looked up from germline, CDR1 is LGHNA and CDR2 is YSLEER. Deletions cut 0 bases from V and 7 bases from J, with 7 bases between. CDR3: CASSQDVANSPLHF. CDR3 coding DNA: TGCGCCAGCAGCCAAGATGTGGCGAATTCACCCCTCCACTTT.

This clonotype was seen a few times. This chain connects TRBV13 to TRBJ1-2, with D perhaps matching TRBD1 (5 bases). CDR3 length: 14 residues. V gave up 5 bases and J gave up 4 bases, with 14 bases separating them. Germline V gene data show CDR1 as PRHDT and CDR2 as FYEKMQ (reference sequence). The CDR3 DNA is TGTGCCAGCAGCCGTAGGGGATTTGGCTATGGCTACACCTTC. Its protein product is CASSRRGFGYGYTF.

The CDR3 reads CASSPPGSEETQYF. CDR3 nucleotides: TGTGCCAGCTCACCACCGGGCAGCGAAGAGACCCAGTACTTC. V gene TRBV18 combines with J gene TRBJ2-5; D unclear. Trimming cost V 0 bases and J 3 bases, with 8 bases left between them. This CDR3 has 14 amino acids. Looked up from germline, CDR1 is KGHSH and CDR2 is LQKENI.

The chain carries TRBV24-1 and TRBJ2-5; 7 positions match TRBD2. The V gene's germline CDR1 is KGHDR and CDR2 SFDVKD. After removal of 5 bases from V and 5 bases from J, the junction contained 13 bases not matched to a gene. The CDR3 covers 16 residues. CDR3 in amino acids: CATSVGSGRTGETQYF. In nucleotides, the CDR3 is TGTGCCACCAGTGTAGGTAGCGGGCGTACGGGGGAGACCCAGTACTTC.

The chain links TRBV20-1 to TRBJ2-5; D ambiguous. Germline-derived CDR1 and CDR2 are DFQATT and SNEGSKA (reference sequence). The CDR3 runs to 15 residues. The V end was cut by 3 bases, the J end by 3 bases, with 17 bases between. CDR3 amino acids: CSASWRLSRKETQYF. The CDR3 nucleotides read TGCAGTGCTAGTTGGCGACTTTCCCGAAAAGAGACCCAGTACTTC.

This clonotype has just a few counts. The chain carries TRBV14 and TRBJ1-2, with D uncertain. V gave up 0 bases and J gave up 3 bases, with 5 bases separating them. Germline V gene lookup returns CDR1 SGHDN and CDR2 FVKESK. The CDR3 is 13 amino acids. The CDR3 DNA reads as TGTGCCAGCAGCCAAGACAGACACTATGGCTACACCTTC. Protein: CASSQDRHYGYTF. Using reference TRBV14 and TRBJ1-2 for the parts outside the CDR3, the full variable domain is EAGVTQFPSHSVIEKGQTVTLRCDPISGHDNLYWYRRVMGKEIKFLLHFVKESKQDESGMPNNRFLAERTGGTYSTLKVQPAELEDSGVYFCASSQDRHYGYTFGSGTRLTVV.

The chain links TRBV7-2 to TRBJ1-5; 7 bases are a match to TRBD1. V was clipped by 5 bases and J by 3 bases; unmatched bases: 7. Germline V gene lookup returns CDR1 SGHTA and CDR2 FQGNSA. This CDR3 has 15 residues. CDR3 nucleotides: TGTGCCAGCAGCACCCGGACAGGACACAATCAGCCCCAGCATTTT. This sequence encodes CASSTRTGHNQPQHF.

This CDR3 reads CASSLGGGQTLYGYTF. CDR3 DNA sequence: TGCGCCAGCAGCTTGGGGGGCGGACAGACCCTCTATGGCTACACCTTC. The chain has TRBV5-1 and TRBJ1-2, with D tentatively TRBD1 (6 bases). Trimming shortened V by 0 bases and J by 4 bases, and 16 bases separated the two germline ends. Germline-derived CDR1 and CDR2 are SGHRS and YFSETQ. The CDR3 is made up of 16 amino acids.

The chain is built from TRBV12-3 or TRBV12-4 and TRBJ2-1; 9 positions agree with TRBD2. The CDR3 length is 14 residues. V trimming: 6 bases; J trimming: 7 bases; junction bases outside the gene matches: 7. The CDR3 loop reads CASSHSGGRNEQFF. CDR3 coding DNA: TGTGCCAGCAGCCATAGCGGGGGCCGGAATGAGCAGTTCTTC.

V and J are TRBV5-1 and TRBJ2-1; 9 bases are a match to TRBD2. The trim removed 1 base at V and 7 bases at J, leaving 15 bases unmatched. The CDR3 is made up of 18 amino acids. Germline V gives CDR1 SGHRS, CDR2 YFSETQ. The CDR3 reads CASSLYSSGGPPGNEQFF. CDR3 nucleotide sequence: TGCGCCAGCAGCTTGTACTCCAGCGGGGGGCCTCCGGGAAATGAGCAGTTCTTC.